A selection of T cell receptor beta chains follows, all from one sample in a study of cytomegalovirus exposure and HLA in healthy donors. Sequencing used immunoSEQ multiplex PCR; TCRdb keeps in-frame clones, though not all of them. This table holds about 130,000 clones, roughly 89% found once. Sequenced sample: PBMCs. All receptors come from a woman aged 18-29 years in good health and CMV-seropositive. The CDR3 runs from the conserved cysteine through the conserved F or W. A D gene is named only where the DNA matches it firmly. The listing skips clone size in some rows; elsewhere it reads once, few, many or a size class.

>.|TRBJ2-7|.|TRBV5-4
TGTGCCAGCAGCTGGCCAGGCGACGAGCAGTACTTC
CASSWPGDEQYF
>once|TRBJ2-1|.|TRBV6-1
TGTGCCAGCAGTGAGTCCTCTTACTGGGGGCAGTACAATGAGCAGTTCTTC
CASSESSYWGQYNEQFF
>.|TRBJ2-7|.|TRBV7-9
TGTGCCAGCAGCTCGGGGGAGGCGGGACTCTACGAGCAGTACTTC
CASSSGEAGLYEQYF
>once|TRBJ2-7|.|TRBV6-5
TGTGCCAGCAGTTACTCGGACAGTACCTACGAGCAGTACTTC
CASSYSDSTYEQYF
>.|TRBJ2-3|.|TRBV9
TGTGCCAGCAGCCGAGCCAACACAGATACGCAGTATTTT
CASSRANTDTQYF
>once|TRBJ1-2|TRBD1|TRBV28
TGTGCCAGCAGTCCCCTTACAGGGGTTGGAGGCTACACCTTC
CASSPLTGVGGYTF
>once|TRBJ1-2|.|TRBV29-1
TGCAGCGTTGACGCGGGGCTTGGTGGCTACACCTTC
CSVDAGLGGYTF
>.|TRBJ2-5|TRBD2|TRBV9
TGTGCCAGCAGCGTAGGGCCTAGCGGGGGGGAGGAGACCCAGTACTTC
CASSVGPSGGEETQYF
>.|TRBJ1-5|TRBD1|TRBV28
TGTGCCAGCAGTGTCACAGGGGGAAAGCAGCCCCAGCATTTT
CASSVTGGKQPQHF
>.|TRBJ1-1|.|TRBV9
TGTGCCAGCAGACCCTCCGGAGGGTCCCCTGAAGCTTTCTTT
CASRPSGGSPEAFF
>.|TRBJ1-5|.|TRBV7-6
TGTGCCAGCAGCTTAGCCATCGGTCAGCCCCAGCATTTT
CASSLAIGQPQHF
>.|TRBJ2-7|TRBD1|TRBV6-5
TGTGCCAGCAGTTATGCAGGGGGCTACGAGCAGTACTTC
CASSYAGGYEQYF
>.|TRBJ1-5|TRBD1|TRBV2
TGTGCCAGCAGTGTCCCCCGGGACAGGGGACCTAATAGCAATCAGCCCCAGCATTTT
CASSVPRDRGPNSNQPQHF
>.|TRBJ2-2|TRBD1|TRBV23-1
TGCGCCAGCATCCCGGGACAGGGGAATGTTAATAAGAACACCGGGGAGCTGTTTTTT
CASIPGQGNVNKNTGELFF
>.|TRBJ1-6|.|TRBV6-6
TGTGCCAGCAGTTACCAGGAACATAATTCACCCCTCCACTTT
CASSYQEHNSPLHF
>.|TRBJ2-2|.|TRBV5-1
TGCGCCAGCAGCTTGGCCAGGGGCATTCCCGGGGAGCTGTTTTTT
CASSLARGIPGELFF
>.|TRBJ1-1|.|TRBV2
TGTGCCAGCAGAGCGGACCGGTACACTGAAGCTTTCTTT
CASRADRYTEAFF
>once|TRBJ1-4|.|TRBV7-6
TGTGCCAGCAGGGATGGTCCGGGGGAAAAACTGTTTTTT
CASRDGPGEKLFF
>.|TRBJ1-1|.|TRBV7-6
TGTGCCAGCAGCTTAAGAGGAGGGTGGGATACTGAAGCTTTCTTT
CASSLRGGWDTEAFF
>.|TRBJ1-1|.|TRBV5-8
TGTGCCAGCAGCCATACCCCACGGGAGAACACTGAAGCTTTCTTT
CASSHTPRENTEAFF
>.|TRBJ1-2|TRBD1|TRBV5-1
TGCGCCAGCAGCTTGTCCTGGACAGGGGGTGGCTACACCTTC
CASSLSWTGGGYTF
>.|TRBJ2-3|.|TRBV5-4
TGTGCCAGCAGACCAACTACCACAGATACGCAGTATTTT
CASRPTTTDTQYF
>.|TRBJ2-1|.|TRBV6-4
TGTGCCAGCAGTGCGGAGGGTTCAAATGAGCAGTTCTTC
CASSAEGSNEQFF
>.|TRBJ1-6|TRBD1|TRBV28
TGTGCCAGCAGCACCGGACAGGGGGGACCCCTCCACTTT
CASSTGQGGPLHF
>.|TRBJ2-5|.|TRBV5-1
TGCGCCAGCAGAGAGACAGTTCAAGAGACCCAGTACTTC
CASRETVQETQYF